These 17 T cell receptor beta chains were all obtained from the same sample, sequenced in a study of T cells in Graves' hyperthyroidism and ophthalmopathy. Amplified regions were TCR beta CDR3 sequences from RNA transcripts. The TCR CDR3 first-round RT-PCR relied on the HTBI primer set. TCRdb redid the calling of the multiplex PCR reads with MiXCR, one entry per CDR3 protein. The data hold about 340,000 distinct CDR3 sequences, with 21% observed a single time. Input material: blood. The receptor set was obtained from a woman between 45 and 60 years old with Graves' hyperthyroidism.

Comment on this clonotype: Since a much larger clone is just one base distant, this may be a read error. The genes are TRBV27 and TRBJ2-7; 8 bases match TRBD1. CDR3 length: 15 residues. The V gene end was trimmed by 6 bases and the J gene end by 0 bases; junction bases not matched to a gene: 7. Germline V gives CDR1 MNHEY, CDR2 SMNVEV (reference sequence). CDR3 nucleotide sequence: TGTGCCAGCAGAGCAGGGGGCGTAAACTCCTACGAGCAGTACTTC. Amino acids: CASRAGGVNSYEQYF.

This chain connects TRBV27 to TRBJ1-1, with D hard to call. Germline-derived CDR1 and CDR2 are MNHEY and SMNVEV (reference sequence). The CDR3 is 15 amino acids. Trimming pared 5 bases from V and 4 bases from J, leaving 17 bases between. The CDR3 region is CASSTQDPRLTEAFF. DNA for the CDR3: TGTGCCAGCAGTACCCAGGACCCTCGACTCACTGAAGCTTTCTTT.

At least ten counts were recorded for this clonotype. J is TRBJ1-2 and V is TRBV14; a possible D gene is TRBD1 (5 bases). This CDR3 is 14 amino acids long. The ends were cut back, 1 base at V and 4 bases at J, with 10 bases in the middle. Germline lookup yields CDR1 SGHDN and CDR2 FVKESK. This chain's CDR3 is CASSQGGRLYGYTF. In DNA, the CDR3 is TGTGCCAGCAGCCAAGGGGGCAGGCTCTATGGCTACACCTTC.

The CDR3 reads CASSLYRDRAKNIQYF. The CDR3 DNA follows: TGTGCCAGCAGCCTATACCGGGACAGAGCCAAAAACATTCAGTACTTC. This chain joins TRBV5-6 and TRBJ2-4; TRBD1 agrees at 7 bases. J was trimmed by 0 bases and V by 4 bases; bases with no gene match: 7. Germline CDR1 is SGHDT and CDR2 is YYEEEE. The CDR3 length is 16 residues. Complete variable domain (other parts from reference TRBV5-6 and TRBJ2-4): DAGVTQSPTHLIKTRGQQVTLRCSPKSGHDTVSWYQQALGQGPQFIFQYYEEEERQRGNFPDRFSGHQFPNYSSELNVNALLLGDSALYLCASSLYRDRAKNIQYFGAGTRLSVL.

The chain combines TRBV2 with TRBJ2-1; D remains unclear. V lost 7 bases to trimming and J lost 0 bases, with 13 bases between them. Germline V gives CDR1 SNHLY, CDR2 FYNNEI. The CDR3 consists of 15 residues. The CDR3 nucleotides are TGTGCCAGCACCGCCCTAACGAGCTCCTACAATGAGCAGTTCTTC. It encodes CASTALTSSYNEQFF.

A note on this clonotype: One junction end does not reproduce the germline sequence, and a read error may be involved. V usage is TRBV7-7 and J usage is TRBJ2-1; 14 bases fit TRBD2. The CDR3 length is 16 residues. CDR1 is SSHAT and CDR2 is FNYEAQ in the germline V gene (reference sequence). The CDR3 sequence is CASSLGLAGATDEQFF. CDR3 nucleotide sequence: TGTGCTAGCAGCTTGGGACTAGCGGGAGCCACGGATGAGCAGTTCTTC.

In its sample, this clonotype was seen a few times. The gene calls are TRBV9 and TRBJ2-7; no reliable D call. CDR1 and CDR2 from the germline V gene are SGDLS and YYNGEE. V was clipped by 4 bases and J by 7 bases, with 21 bases between them. This CDR3 has 15 residues. The DNA for the CDR3 is TGTGCCAGCAGCCCCCTCGCCCAGCCCAGGTCGGAGCAGTACTTC. Its translation: CASSPLAQPRSEQYF.

Only a few counts were recorded for this clonotype. This chain links TRBV20-1 with TRBJ1-6; 7 bases are a match to TRBD1. The CDR3 length is 15 residues. V lost 1 base, J lost 10 bases, and 10 bases stayed unmatched. The germline gives CDR1 DFQATT, CDR2 SNEGSKA (reference sequence). CDR3 amino acids: CSARALQGKRSPLHF. The CDR3 DNA reads as TGCAGTGCTAGAGCCTTACAGGGGAAGAGGTCACCCCTCCACTTT.

On this clonotype itself: This could be a read error, since a much larger clone is one nucleotide away. This chain connects TRBV20-1 to TRBJ2-4; the D gene is possibly TRBD2 (6 bases). Germline CDR1 is DFQATT and CDR2 is SNEGSKA (reference sequence). V lost 5 bases to trimming and J lost 6 bases, with 14 bases between them. CDR3 length equals 13 residues. CDR3: CSAGPGAGNIQYF. CDR3 in DNA: TGCAGTGCTGGACCCGGAGCGGGAAACATTCAGTACTTC.

With respect to this clonotype: With a much larger clone just one base away, this may be a read error. This chain joins TRBV3-1 and TRBJ1-3; 7 bases agree with TRBD1. CDR3 length: 17 amino acids. Trimming removed 0 bases from V and 4 bases from J; junction bases left unmatched: 9. Germline assignment: CDR1 LGHDT and CDR2 YNNKEL (reference sequence). CDR3 sequence: CASSQEGGQRTGNTIYF. The CDR3 coding sequence is TGTGCCAGCAGCCAAGAGGGGGGACAGAGAACGGGAAACACCATATATTTT.

In the case of this clonotype: A single base separates this from a much larger clone, so it may be a read error. DNA of the CDR3: TGCAGTGCTAGGGCAGGGGGCCCCTACGAGCAGTACTTC. It yields the protein CSARAGGPYEQYF. The gene calls are TRBV20-1 and TRBJ2-7; 8 nucleotides agree with TRBD1. V lost 3 bases, J lost 2 bases, and 3 bases stayed unmatched. Per the germline V gene, CDR1 is DFQATT and CDR2 is SNEGSKA (reference sequence). The CDR3 runs 13 residues.

CDR3: CASTLLAGPTAYEQYF. The CDR3 DNA reads TGTGCCAGCACCCTTTTAGCGGGGCCCACTGCCTACGAGCAGTACTTC. This chain joins TRBV3-1 and TRBJ2-7, with 8 bases lining up with TRBD2. The V gene's germline CDR1 is LGHDT and CDR2 YNNKEL (reference sequence). This CDR3 comprises 16 residues. V lost 7 bases and J lost 2; bases outside the gene matches: 13.

This clonotype showed up many times. The J gene is TRBJ2-2, the V gene TRBV6-1, with a possible D match to TRBD2 (6 bases). CDR3 length: 15 residues. V was trimmed by 6 bases and J by 6 bases, leaving 17 bases between them. CDR1 MNHNS and CDR2 SASEGT come from the germline V gene. This CDR3 is CASSNRLVSSGELFF. The CDR3 coding sequence is TGTGCCAGCAGCAACAGACTAGTATCGTCCGGGGAGCTGTTTTTT.

The rearrangement links TRBV9 to TRBJ2-1, with D hard to call. CDR3 size: 14 residues. Trimming took 0 bases from V and 6 from J, leaving 10 bases between them. CDR1 and CDR2 (germline): SGDLS, YYNGEE. The CDR3 loop is CASSVGERLNEQFF. The CDR3 nucleotides read TGTGCCAGCAGCGTAGGGGAACGGCTCAATGAGCAGTTCTTC.

The rearrangement links TRBV7-8 to TRBJ2-7; D remains ambiguous. Per the germline V gene, CDR1 is SGHVS and CDR2 is FQNEAQ. The CDR3 loop spans 12 amino acids. Trimming took 5 bases from V and 6 from J, leaving 11 bases between them. In DNA, the CDR3 is TGTGCCAGCAGCCCCCGAGCCCTCGAGCAGTACTTC. The encoded protein is CASSPRALEQYF.

At least ten counts were recorded for this clonotype. The J gene is TRBJ2-7, the V gene TRBV28; 11 bases agree with TRBD2. Germline V gives CDR1 MDHEN, CDR2 SYDVKM. The CDR3 consists of 17 residues. With V trimmed by 4 bases and J by 5 bases, 13 bases remained unmatched. CDR3 nucleotide sequence: TGTGCCAGCAGTTCCCCTACTAGCGGGAGAGAAGGCCACGAGCAGTACTTC. It yields the protein CASSSPTSGREGHEQYF.

This clonotype was detected many times. This rearrangement joins TRBV3-1 to TRBJ1-5; 7 bases line up with TRBD1. The CDR3 is 14 amino acids. The germline V gene has CDR1 LGHDT and CDR2 YNNKEL (reference sequence). V lost 6 bases, J lost 3 bases, and 5 bases stayed unmatched. The CDR3 bases are TGTGCCAGCAGTGAAGGACAGGACAATCAGCCCCAGCATTTT. Translation gives CASSEGQDNQPQHF.